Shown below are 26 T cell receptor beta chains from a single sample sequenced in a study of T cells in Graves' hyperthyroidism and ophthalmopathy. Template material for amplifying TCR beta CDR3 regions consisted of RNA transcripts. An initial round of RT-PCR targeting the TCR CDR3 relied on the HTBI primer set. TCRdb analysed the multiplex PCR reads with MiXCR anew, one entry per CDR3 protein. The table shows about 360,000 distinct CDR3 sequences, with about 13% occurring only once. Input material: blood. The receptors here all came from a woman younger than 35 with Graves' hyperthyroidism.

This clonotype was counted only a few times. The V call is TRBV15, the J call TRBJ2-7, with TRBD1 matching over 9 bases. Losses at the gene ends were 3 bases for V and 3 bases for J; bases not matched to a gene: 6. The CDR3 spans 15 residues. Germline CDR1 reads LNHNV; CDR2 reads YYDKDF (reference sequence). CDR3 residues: CATSSRMDRGYEQYF. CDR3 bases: TGTGCCACCAGCAGTAGGATGGACAGGGGCTACGAGCAGTACTTC. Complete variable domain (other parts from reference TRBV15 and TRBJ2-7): DAMVIQNPRYQVTQFGKPVTLSCSQTLNHNVMYWYQQKSSQAPKLLFHYYDKDFNNEADTPDNFQSRRPNTSFCFLDIRSPGLGDTAMYLCATSSRMDRGYEQYFGPGTRLTVT.

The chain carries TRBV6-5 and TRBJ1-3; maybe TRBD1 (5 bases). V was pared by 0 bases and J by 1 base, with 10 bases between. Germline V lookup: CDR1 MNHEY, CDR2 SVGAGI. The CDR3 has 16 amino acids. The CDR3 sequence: CASSYSHGQSGNTIYF. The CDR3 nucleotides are TGTGCCAGCAGTTACTCGCACGGACAATCTGGAAACACCATATATTTT.

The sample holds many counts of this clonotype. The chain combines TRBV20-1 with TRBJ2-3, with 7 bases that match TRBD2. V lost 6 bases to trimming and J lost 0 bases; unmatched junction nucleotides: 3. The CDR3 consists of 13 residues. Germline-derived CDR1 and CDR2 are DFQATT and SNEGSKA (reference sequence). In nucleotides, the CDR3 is TGCAGTGCCGCGGGGGTTAGCACAGATACGCAGTATTTT. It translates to CSAAGVSTDTQYF.

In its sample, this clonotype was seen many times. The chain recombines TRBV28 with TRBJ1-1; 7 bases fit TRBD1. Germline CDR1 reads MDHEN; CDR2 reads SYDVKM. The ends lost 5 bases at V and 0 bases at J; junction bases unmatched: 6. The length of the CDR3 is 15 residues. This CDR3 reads CASSLPGQMNTEAFF. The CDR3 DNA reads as TGTGCCAGCAGTCTCCCGGGACAGATGAACACTGAAGCTTTCTTT.

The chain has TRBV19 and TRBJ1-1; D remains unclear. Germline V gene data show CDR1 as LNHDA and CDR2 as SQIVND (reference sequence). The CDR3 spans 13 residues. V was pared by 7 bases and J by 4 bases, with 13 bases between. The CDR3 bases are TGTGCCAGTAAGGGTCCTCTCCCCACTGAAGCTTTCTTT. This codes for CASKGPLPTEAFF. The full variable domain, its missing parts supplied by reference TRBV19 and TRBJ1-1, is DGGITQSPKYLFRKEGQNVTLSCEQNLNHDAMYWYRQDPGQGLRLIYYSQIVNDFQKGDIAEGYSVSREKKESFPLTVTSAQKNPTAFYLCASKGPLPTEAFFGQGTRLTVV.

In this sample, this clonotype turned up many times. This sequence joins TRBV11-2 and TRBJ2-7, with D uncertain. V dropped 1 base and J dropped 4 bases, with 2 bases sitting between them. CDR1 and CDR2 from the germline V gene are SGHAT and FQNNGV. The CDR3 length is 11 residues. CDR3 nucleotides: TGTGCCAGCAGCTTAGTTTACGAGCAGTACTTC. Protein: CASSLVYEQYF.

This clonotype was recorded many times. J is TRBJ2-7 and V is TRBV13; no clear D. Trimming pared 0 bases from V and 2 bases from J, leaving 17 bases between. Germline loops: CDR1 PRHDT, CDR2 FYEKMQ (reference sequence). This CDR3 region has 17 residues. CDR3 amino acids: CASSLGRGPPITYEQYF. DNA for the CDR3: TGTGCCAGCAGCTTAGGTCGAGGCCCACCCATCACCTACGAGCAGTACTTC.

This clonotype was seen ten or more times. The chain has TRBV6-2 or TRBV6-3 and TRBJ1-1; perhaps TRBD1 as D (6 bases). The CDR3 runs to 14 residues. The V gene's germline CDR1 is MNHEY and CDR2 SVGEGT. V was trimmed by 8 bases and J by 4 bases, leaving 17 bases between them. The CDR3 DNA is TGTGCCAGCTATTCCACACAGGGCGCCACTGAAGCTTTCTTT. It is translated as CASYSTQGATEAFF.

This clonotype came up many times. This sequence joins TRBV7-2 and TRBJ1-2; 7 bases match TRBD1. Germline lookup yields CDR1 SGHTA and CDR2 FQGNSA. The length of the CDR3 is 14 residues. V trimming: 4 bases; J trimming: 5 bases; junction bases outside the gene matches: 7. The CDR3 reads CASSYRQGLYGYTF. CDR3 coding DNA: TGTGCCAGCAGCTATAGACAGGGCCTTTATGGCTACACCTTC. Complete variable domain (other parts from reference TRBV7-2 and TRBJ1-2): GAGVSQSPSNKVTEKGKDVELRCDPISGHTALYWYRQSLGQGLEFLIYFQGNSAPDKSGLPSDRFSAERTGGSVSTLTIQRTQQEDSAVYLCASSYRQGLYGYTFGSGTRLTVV.

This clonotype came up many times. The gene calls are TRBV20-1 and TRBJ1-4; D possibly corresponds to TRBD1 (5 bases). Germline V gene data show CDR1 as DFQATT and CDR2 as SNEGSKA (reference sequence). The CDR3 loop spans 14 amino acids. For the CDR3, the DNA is TGCAGCGCCAGGGACGGGGTGCAGAGTGAAAAACTGTTTTTT. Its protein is CSARDGVQSEKLFF.

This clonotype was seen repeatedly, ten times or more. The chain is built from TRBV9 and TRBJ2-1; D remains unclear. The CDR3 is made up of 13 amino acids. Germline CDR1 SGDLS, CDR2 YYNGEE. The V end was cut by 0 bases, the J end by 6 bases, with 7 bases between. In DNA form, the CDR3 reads TGTGCCAGCAGCGTAGCCGGTGGCAATGAGCAGTTCTTC. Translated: CASSVAGGNEQFF.

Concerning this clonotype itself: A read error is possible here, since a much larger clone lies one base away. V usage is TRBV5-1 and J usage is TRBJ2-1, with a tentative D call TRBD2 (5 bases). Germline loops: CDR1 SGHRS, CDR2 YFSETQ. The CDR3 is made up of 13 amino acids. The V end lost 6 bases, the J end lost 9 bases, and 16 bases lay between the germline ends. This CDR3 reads CASNSTRMAEQFF. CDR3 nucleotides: TGCGCCAGCAACTCCACTAGAATGGCTGAGCAGTTCTTC.

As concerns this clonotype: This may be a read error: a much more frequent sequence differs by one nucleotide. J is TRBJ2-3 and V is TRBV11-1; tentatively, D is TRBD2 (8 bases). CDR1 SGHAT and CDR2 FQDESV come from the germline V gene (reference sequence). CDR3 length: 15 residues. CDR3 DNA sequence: TGTGCCAGCAGCCGGGAGGGGGCCCACACAGATACGCGGTATTTT. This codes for CASSREGAHTDTRYF.

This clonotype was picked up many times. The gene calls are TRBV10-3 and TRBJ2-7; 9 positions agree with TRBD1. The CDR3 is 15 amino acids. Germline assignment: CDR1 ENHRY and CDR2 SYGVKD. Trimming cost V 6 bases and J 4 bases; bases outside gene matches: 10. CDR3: CAISPNLGQGYEQYF. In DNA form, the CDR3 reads TGTGCCATCAGCCCTAATCTGGGACAGGGTTACGAGCAGTACTTC.

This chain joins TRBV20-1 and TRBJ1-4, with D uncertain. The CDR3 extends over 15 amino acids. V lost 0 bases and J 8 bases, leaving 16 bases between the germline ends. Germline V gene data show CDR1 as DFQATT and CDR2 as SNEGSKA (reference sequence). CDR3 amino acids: CSARDWEGAGEKLFF. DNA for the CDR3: TGCAGTGCTAGAGATTGGGAGGGTGCAGGAGAAAAACTGTTTTTT.

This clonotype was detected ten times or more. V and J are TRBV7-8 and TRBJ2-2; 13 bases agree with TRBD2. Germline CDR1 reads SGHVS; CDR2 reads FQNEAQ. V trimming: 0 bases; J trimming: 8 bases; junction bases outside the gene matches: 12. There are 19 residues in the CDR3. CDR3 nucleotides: TGTGCCAGCAGCTTAGCCTCCGGACTAGCGGGAGTTGTTAGGGGGGAGCTGTTTTTT. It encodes CASSLASGLAGVVRGELFF.

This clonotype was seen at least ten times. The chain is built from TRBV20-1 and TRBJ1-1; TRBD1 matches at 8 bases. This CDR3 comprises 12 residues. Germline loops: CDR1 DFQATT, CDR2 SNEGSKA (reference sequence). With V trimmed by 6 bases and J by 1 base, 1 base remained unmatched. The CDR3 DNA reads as TGCAGTGCCGGGACAGGGAACACTGAAGCTTTCTTT. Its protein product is CSAGTGNTEAFF.

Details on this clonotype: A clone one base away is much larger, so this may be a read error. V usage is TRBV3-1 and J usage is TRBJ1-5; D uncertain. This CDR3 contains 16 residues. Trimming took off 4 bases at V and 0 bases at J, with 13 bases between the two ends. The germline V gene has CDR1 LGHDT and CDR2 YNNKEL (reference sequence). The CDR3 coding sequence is TGTGCCAGCAGCCCTAGTGGAGAGCATAGCAATCAGCCCCAGCATTTT. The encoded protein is CASSPSGEHSNQPQHF.

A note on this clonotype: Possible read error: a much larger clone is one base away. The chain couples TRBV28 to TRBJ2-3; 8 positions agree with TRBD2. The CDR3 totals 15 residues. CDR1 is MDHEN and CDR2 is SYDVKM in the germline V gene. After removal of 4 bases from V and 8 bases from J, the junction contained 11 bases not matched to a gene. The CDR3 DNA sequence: TGTGCCAGCAGTTCTGAACGGGGGGGCCTTAGTACGCAGTATTTT. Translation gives CASSSERGGLSTQYF.

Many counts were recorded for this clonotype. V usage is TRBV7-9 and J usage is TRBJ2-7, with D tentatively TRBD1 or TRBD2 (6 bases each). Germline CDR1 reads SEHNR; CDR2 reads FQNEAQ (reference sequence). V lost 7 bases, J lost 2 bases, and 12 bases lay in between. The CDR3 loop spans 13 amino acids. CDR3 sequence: CASTGGLTYEQYF. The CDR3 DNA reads TGTGCCAGCACCGGGGGCTTAACCTACGAGCAGTACTTC.

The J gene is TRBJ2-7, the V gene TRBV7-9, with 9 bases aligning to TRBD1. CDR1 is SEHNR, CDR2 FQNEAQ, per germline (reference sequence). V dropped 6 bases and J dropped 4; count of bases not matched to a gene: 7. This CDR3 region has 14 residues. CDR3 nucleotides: TGTGCCAGCAGGTCAGGGACAGGGAATTACGAGCAGTACTTC. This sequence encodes CASRSGTGNYEQYF.

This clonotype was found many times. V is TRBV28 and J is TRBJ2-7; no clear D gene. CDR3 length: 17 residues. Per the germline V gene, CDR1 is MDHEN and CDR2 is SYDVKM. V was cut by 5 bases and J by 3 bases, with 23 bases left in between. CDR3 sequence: CASSPNFWYTTFYEQYF. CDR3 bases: TGTGCCAGCAGTCCAAACTTCTGGTACACTACCTTCTACGAGCAGTACTTC.

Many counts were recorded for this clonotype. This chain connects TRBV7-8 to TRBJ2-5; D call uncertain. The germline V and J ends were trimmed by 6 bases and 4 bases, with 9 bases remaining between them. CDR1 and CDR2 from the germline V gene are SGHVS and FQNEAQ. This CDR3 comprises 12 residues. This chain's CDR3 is CASSSKAETQYF. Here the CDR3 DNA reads TGTGCCAGCAGTTCAAAGGCAGAGACCCAGTACTTC.

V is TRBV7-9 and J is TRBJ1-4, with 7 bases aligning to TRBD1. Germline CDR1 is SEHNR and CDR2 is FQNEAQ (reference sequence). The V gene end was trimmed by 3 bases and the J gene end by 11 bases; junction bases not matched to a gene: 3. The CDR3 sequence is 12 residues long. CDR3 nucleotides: TGTGCCAGCAGCTTGGCGGACAGGAAACTGTTTTTT. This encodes CASSLADRKLFF.

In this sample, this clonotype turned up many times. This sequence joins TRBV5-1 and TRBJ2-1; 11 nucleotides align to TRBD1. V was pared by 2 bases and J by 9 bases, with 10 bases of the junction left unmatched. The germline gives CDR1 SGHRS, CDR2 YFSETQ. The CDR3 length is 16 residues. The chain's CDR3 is CASSFRPGQGEGEQFF. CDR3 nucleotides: TGCGCCAGCAGCTTTCGCCCGGGACAGGGGGAAGGTGAGCAGTTCTTC.

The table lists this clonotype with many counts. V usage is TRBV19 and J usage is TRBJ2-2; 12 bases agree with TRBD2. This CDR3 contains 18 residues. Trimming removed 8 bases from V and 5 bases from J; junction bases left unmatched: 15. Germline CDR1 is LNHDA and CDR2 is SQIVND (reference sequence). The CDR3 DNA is TGTGCCAGTTCCGCGGCGCCCCTAGCGGGAGGGCCGACCGGGGAGCTGTTTTTT. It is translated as CASSAAPLAGGPTGELFF.